The 22 T cell receptor beta chains below were found in one sample sequenced in a study of OX40 agonist ivuxolimab in advanced cancers. Receptor amplification or capture employed the immunoSEQ multiplex PCR assay. Entries here come from immuneACCESS through TCRdb and include only in-frame sequences with V and J called. Some clones fail to appear in such tables; in the studies checked, an unresolved V gene covers under half of the shortfall, and the cause of the remainder is unknown. The sample table records 75,000 to 100,000 clones; over 75% of these occur just once. The ten largest make up over 0.25% of the sample. Sequencing used CD4+ or CD8+ T cells sorted from blood, obtained in a trial of the OX40 agonist ivuxolimab. These receptors all come from an adult with an advanced solid tumor such as melanoma, head and neck, liver or kidney cancer.

The chain carries TRBV19 and TRBJ2-3; 7 nucleotides align to TRBD2. With 10 bases clipped from V and 2 bases from J, the junction kept 9 bases outside the gene matches. Germline values: CDR1 LNHDA, CDR2 SQIVND (reference sequence). This CDR3 has 14 residues. CDR3 amino acids: CATLRGGNTDTQYF. The CDR3 coding sequence is TGTGCCACCCTCCGGGGAGGGAACACAGATACGCAGTATTTT.

The chain uses TRBV5-1 and TRBJ2-3; TRBD2 matches 12 bases. In germline, CDR1 is SGHRS, CDR2 YFSETQ. J gave up 4 bases and V 0 bases, and 3 bases lay outside the gene matches. The CDR3 contains 16 residues. In DNA, the CDR3 is TGCGCCAGCAGCTTGGCCGCTAGCGGGGGGGCAGATACGCAGTATTTT. It specifies CASSLAASGGADTQYF.

The gene calls are TRBV7-2 and TRBJ1-5; D perhaps matches TRBD1 (6 bases). Trimming took 4 bases from V and 6 from J, leaving 10 bases between them. The CDR3 is made up of 13 amino acids. Germline CDR1 SGHTA, CDR2 FQGNSA. For the CDR3, the DNA is TGTGCCAGCAGCTCCAGGGGAAGTCAGCCCCAGCATTTT. Translation gives CASSSRGSQPQHF.

V usage is TRBV5-4 and J usage is TRBJ2-5; the D is unclear. Trimming stripped 0 bases from V and 5 bases from J, with 11 bases between. Germline lookup yields CDR1 SGHNT and CDR2 YYREEE (reference sequence). The CDR3 spans 14 residues. CDR3 sequence reads: CASSLGSYWETQYF. CDR3 in DNA: TGTGCCAGCAGCTTGGGGTCCTATTGGGAGACCCAGTACTTC.

V gene TRBV7-8 combines with J gene TRBJ1-5, with D maybe TRBD1 (6 bases). The CDR3 is 15 amino acids. Trimming removed 3 bases at V and 0 bases at J, with 9 bases between. The germline V gene has CDR1 SGHVS and CDR2 FQNEAQ. The CDR3 DNA sequence: TGTGCCAGCAGCTTCCGGACAGATAGCAATCAGCCCCAGCATTTT. It encodes CASSFRTDSNQPQHF.

This clone was counted a few times. The gene calls are TRBV5-6 and TRBJ2-7, with TRBD2 matching 7 bases. The V gene end was trimmed by 1 base and the J gene end by 2 bases; junction bases not matched to a gene: 12. CDR1 is SGHDT and CDR2 is YYEEEE in the germline V gene. CDR3 length: 17 residues. The CDR3 protein is CASSLRQMAGVTYEQYF. The CDR3 DNA follows: TGTGCCAGCAGCTTGCGGCAAATGGCGGGAGTTACCTACGAGCAGTACTTC.

The chain links TRBV7-6 to TRBJ2-2; a possible D gene is TRBD2 (5 bases). The germline CDR1 and CDR2 sequences are SGHVS and FNYEAQ. V was cut by 5 bases and J by 0 bases, with 10 bases left in between. This CDR3 is 15 amino acids long. In DNA, the CDR3 is TGTGCCAGCAGCACCTTAGCGCCGAACACCGGGGAGCTGTTTTTT. The encoded protein is CASSTLAPNTGELFF.

The chain links TRBV11-3 to TRBJ1-2; D might be TRBD1 (6 bases). V dropped 0 bases and J dropped 8 bases, with 10 bases sitting between them. Looked up from germline, CDR1 is SGHNT and CDR2 is YENEEA. The CDR3 is 13 amino acids. The CDR3 reads CASSLEQGRGYTF. CDR3 DNA: TGTGCCAGCAGCTTAGAACAGGGTCGCGGCTACACCTTC. Drawing the rest from reference TRBV11-3 and TRBJ1-2, the complete variable domain is EAGVVQSPRYKIIEKKQPVAFWCNPISGHNTLYWYLQNLGQGPELLIRYENEEAVDDSQLPKDRFSAERLKGVDSTLKIQPAELGDSAVYLCASSLEQGRGYTFGSGTRLTVV.

The chain recombines TRBV6-6 with TRBJ1-1, with D possibly TRBD1 on 6 matching bases. Germline V gene lookup returns CDR1 MNHNY and CDR2 SVGAGI (reference sequence). The CDR3 has 14 residues. Trimming stripped 6 bases from V and 5 bases from J, with 16 bases between. The CDR3 is CASRADRSLTEAFF. The CDR3 DNA reads as TGTGCCAGCAGGGCAGACAGGTCGCTTACTGAAGCTTTCTTT.

V gene TRBV28 combines with J gene TRBJ1-6; possible D gene TRBD1, 5 bases. Trimming took off 5 bases at V and 8 bases at J, with 13 bases between the two ends. In germline, CDR1 is MDHEN, CDR2 SYDVKM. This CDR3 is 14 amino acids long. The CDR3 DNA follows: TGTGCCAGCAGTCCATCAAACAGGTATTCACCCCTCCACTTT. It specifies CASSPSNRYSPLHF.

V is TRBV6-5 and J is TRBJ1-1, with D maybe TRBD1 (5 bases). Between the trimmed V and J ends, which lost 6 bases and 1 base, there was a span of 15 bases. CDR3 length equals 15 residues. The germline V gene encodes CDR1 MNHEY and CDR2 SVGAGI. The CDR3 coding sequence is TGTGCCAGCAGCCGGGGGTCAGGCGCGAACACTGAAGCTTTCTTT. As protein: CASSRGSGANTEAFF.

A few counts support this clone. The chain employs TRBV30 and TRBJ2-2; TRBD2 is a possible D gene (5 bases). Trimming removed 3 bases from V and 2 bases from J, with 7 bases in between. CDR1 is GTSNPN, CDR2 SVGIG, per germline (reference sequence). This CDR3 has 13 residues. The CDR3 coding sequence is TGTGCCTGGAGACGGGGAAACACCGGGGAGCTGTTTTTT. Amino acids: CAWRRGNTGELFF.

The rearrangement uses TRBV5-1 and TRBJ2-3; D is ambiguous. V lost 0 bases to trimming and J lost 0 bases, with 8 bases between them. Germline assignment: CDR1 SGHRS and CDR2 YFSETQ. The CDR3 is made up of 15 amino acids. CDR3 amino acids: CASSLDVASTDTQYF. The CDR3 bases are TGCGCCAGCAGCTTGGATGTAGCAAGCACAGATACGCAGTATTTT.

This chain links TRBV29-1 with TRBJ2-4; D possibly matches TRBD1 or TRBD2 (6 bases each). Germline assignment: CDR1 SQVTM and CDR2 ANQGSEA. Trimming removed 4 bases at V and 1 base at J, with 11 bases between. This CDR3 comprises 14 residues. The CDR3 here is CSVGGAGAKNIQYF. CDR3 sequence (DNA): TGCAGCGTTGGGGGGGCGGGCGCCAAAAACATTCAGTACTTC.

The chain links TRBV6-4 to TRBJ1-5, with TRBD1 matching 9 bases. The CDR3 is made up of 14 amino acids. Looked up from germline, CDR1 is MRHNA and CDR2 is SNTAGT. V lost 6 bases, J lost 6 bases, and 6 bases stayed unmatched. This chain's CDR3 is CASRGQGWVQPQHF. CDR3 nucleotide sequence: TGTGCCAGCAGAGGACAGGGGTGGGTTCAGCCCCAGCATTTT.

The chain combines TRBV5-1 with TRBJ2-3; no firm D call. The CDR3 loop spans 11 amino acids. V gave up 6 bases and J gave up 4 bases, with 6 bases separating them. CDR1 and CDR2 from the germline V gene are SGHRS and YFSETQ. The CDR3 sequence is CASTSADTQYF. In DNA form, the CDR3 reads TGCGCCAGCACTTCAGCAGATACGCAGTATTTT.

This sequence joins TRBV7-9 and TRBJ2-4, with 9 positions matching TRBD2. This CDR3 is 17 amino acids long. The ends lost 5 bases at V and 2 bases at J; junction bases unmatched: 10. Germline assignment: CDR1 SEHNR and CDR2 FQNEAQ (reference sequence). CDR3 nucleotides: TGTGCCAGCAGCCTAGTAAGGGCTAGCGGGACCAAAAACATTCAGTACTTC. Translation gives CASSLVRASGTKNIQYF.

The table lists this clone with a count of one. The V call is TRBV7-9, the J call TRBJ1-2; 7 bases are shared with TRBD1. This CDR3 has 14 residues. Looked up from germline, CDR1 is SEHNR and CDR2 is FQNEAQ (reference sequence). V was pared by 5 bases and J by 4 bases, with 7 bases of the junction left unmatched. The CDR3 sequence is CASSDVRTGYGYTF. In DNA form, the CDR3 reads TGTGCCAGCAGCGACGTCAGGACAGGCTATGGCTACACCTTC.

The CDR3 DNA follows: TGTGCCAGCAGTTACAAACAGGAGGAAACATACGAGCAGTACGTC. Translation gives CASSYKQEETYEQYV. The chain recombines TRBV6-5 with TRBJ2-7; D might be TRBD1 or TRBD2, each matching 5 bases. There are 15 residues in the CDR3. V lost 2 bases to trimming and J lost 4 bases, with 15 bases between them. Germline values: CDR1 MNHEY, CDR2 SVGAGI.

The chain is built from TRBV7-8 and TRBJ1-2; possible D gene TRBD1, 5 bases. The V gene's germline CDR1 is SGHVS and CDR2 FQNEAQ. Trimming pared 3 bases from V and 1 base from J, leaving 12 bases between. This CDR3 is built from 15 residues. The CDR3 nucleotides are TGTGCCAGCAGCTTGAGGGAAGGGGTTAACTATGGCTACACCTTC. It codes for CASSLREGVNYGYTF.

The chain has TRBV27 and TRBJ2-5, with TRBD2 identical over 14 bases. Trimming cost V 3 bases and J 5 bases; bases outside gene matches: 5. The CDR3 contains 16 residues. Germline assignment: CDR1 MNHEY and CDR2 SMNVEV (reference sequence). The CDR3 nucleotides are TGTGCCAGCAGTTTCCGACTAGCGGGGGGGCGGGAGACCCAGTACTTC. This sequence encodes CASSFRLAGGRETQYF.

The V gene is TRBV9, the J gene TRBJ1-4, with unresolved D. Looked up from germline, CDR1 is SGDLS and CDR2 is YYNGEE. V shed 0 bases and J shed 6 bases, with 12 bases lying between them. The CDR3 runs to 15 residues. CDR3 sequence reads: CASSVDNRADEKLFF. The CDR3 region has the DNA TGTGCCAGCAGCGTAGATAACCGGGCTGATGAAAAACTGTTTTTT.